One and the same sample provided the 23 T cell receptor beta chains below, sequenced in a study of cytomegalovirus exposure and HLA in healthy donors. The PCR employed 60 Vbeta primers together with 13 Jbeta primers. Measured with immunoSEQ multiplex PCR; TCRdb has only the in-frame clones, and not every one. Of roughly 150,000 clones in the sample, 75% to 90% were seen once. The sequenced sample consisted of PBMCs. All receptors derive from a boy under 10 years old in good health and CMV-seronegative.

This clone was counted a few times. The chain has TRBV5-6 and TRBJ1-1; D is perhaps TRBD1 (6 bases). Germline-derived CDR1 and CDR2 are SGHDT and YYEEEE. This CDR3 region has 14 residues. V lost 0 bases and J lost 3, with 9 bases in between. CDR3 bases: TGTGCCAGCAGCTTGGGCAGGGGTGACACTGAAGCTTTCTTT. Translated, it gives CASSLGRGDTEAFF.

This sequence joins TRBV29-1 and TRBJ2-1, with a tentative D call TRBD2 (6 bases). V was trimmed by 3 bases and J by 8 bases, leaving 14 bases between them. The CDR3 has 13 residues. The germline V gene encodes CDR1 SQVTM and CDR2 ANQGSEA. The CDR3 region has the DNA TGCAGCGTTGAGGTCGGGAGTTACTATGAGCAGTTCTTC. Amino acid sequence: CSVEVGSYYEQFF.

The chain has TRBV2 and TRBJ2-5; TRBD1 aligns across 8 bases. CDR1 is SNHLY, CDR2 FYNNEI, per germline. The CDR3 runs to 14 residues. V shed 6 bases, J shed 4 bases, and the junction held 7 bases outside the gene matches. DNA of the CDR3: TGTGCCAGCAGAGAGACAGGGGCACGAGAGACCCAGTACTTC. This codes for CASRETGARETQYF.

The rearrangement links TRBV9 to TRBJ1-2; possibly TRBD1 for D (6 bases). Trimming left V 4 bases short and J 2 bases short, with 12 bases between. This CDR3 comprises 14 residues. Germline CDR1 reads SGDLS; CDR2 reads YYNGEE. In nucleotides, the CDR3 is TGTGCCAGCAGCCCCGGGACACTGAACTATGGCTACACCTTC. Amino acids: CASSPGTLNYGYTF.

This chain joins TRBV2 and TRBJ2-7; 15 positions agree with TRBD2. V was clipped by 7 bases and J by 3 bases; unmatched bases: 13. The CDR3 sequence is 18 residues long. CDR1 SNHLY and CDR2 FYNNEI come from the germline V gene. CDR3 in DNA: TGTGCCAGCACCTCCGGGACTAGCGGGAGGAACTACATCTACGAGCAGTACTTC. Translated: CASTSGTSGRNYIYEQYF. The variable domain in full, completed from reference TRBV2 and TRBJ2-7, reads EPEVTQTPSHQVTQMGQEVILRCVPISNHLYFYWYRQILGQKVEFLVSFYNNEISEKSEIFDDQFSVERPDGSNFTLKIRSTKLEDSAMYFCASTSGTSGRNYIYEQYFGPGTRLTVT.

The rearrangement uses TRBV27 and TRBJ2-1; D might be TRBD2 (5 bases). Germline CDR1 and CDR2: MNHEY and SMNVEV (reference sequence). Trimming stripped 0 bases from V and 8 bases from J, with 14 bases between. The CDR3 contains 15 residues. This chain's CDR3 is CASSLSAGVGDEQFF. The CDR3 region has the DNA TGTGCCAGCAGTTTATCGGCAGGCGTGGGAGATGAGCAGTTCTTC.

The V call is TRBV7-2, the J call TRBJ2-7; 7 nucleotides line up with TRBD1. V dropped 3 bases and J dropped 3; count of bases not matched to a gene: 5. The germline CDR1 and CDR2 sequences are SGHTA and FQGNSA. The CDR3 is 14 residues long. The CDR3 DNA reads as TGTGCCAGCAGCTTGACAGGGAGCGGCTACGAGCAGTACTTC. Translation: CASSLTGSGYEQYF. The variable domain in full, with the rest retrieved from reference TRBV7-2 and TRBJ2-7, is GAGVSQSPSNKVTEKGKDVELRCDPISGHTALYWYRQSLGQGLEFLIYFQGNSAPDKSGLPSDRFSAERTGGSVSTLTIQRTQQEDSAVYLCASSLTGSGYEQYFGPGTRLTVT.

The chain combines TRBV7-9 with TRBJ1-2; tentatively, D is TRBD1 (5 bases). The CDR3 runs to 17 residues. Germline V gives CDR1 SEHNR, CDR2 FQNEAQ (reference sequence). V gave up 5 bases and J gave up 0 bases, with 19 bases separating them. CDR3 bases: TGTGCCAGCAGCCCCTGGGGGGGACTAGAACCTAACTATGGCTACACCTTC. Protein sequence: CASSPWGGLEPNYGYTF.

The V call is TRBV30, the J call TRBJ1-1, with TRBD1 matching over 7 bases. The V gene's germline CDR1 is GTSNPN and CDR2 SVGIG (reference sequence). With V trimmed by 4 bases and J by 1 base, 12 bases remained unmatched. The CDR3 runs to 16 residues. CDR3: CAWNHLARQGNTEAFF. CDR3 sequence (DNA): TGTGCCTGGAACCACCTGGCCCGACAGGGGAACACTGAAGCTTTCTTT.

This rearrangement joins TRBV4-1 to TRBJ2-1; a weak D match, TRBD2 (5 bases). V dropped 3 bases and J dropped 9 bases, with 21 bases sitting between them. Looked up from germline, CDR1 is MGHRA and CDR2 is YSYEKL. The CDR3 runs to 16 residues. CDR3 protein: CASSHLEGGIISEQFF. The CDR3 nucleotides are TGCGCCAGCAGCCACTTGGAAGGAGGCATCATAAGTGAGCAGTTCTTC.

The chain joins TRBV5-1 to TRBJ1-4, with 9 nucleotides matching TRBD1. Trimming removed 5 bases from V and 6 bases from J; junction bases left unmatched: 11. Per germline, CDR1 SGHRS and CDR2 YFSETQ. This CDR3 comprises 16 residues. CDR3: CASSPGTGFEDEKLFF. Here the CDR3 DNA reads TGCGCCAGCAGTCCCGGGACAGGGTTCGAGGATGAAAAACTGTTTTTT.

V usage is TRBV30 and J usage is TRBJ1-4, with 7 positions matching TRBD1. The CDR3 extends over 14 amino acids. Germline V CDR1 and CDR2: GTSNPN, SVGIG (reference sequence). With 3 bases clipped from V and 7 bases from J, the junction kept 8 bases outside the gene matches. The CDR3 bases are TGTGCCTGGAGGTTGGGACAGTCTAGTGAAAAACTGTTTTTT. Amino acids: CAWRLGQSSEKLFF.

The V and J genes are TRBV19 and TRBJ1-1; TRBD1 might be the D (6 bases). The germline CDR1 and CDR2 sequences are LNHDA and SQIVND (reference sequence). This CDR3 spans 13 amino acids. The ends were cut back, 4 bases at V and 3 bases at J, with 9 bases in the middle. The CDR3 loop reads CASSTGTHTEAFF. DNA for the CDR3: TGTGCCAGTAGTACCGGGACACACACTGAAGCTTTCTTT.

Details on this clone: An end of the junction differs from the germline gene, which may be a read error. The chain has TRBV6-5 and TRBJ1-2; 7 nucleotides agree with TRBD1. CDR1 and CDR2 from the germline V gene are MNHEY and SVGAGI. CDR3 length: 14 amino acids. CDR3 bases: TGTGCCAGCAGTGAGGGAATAGACAGGGCCCCCGCTTCCTTC. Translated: CASSEGIDRAPASF.

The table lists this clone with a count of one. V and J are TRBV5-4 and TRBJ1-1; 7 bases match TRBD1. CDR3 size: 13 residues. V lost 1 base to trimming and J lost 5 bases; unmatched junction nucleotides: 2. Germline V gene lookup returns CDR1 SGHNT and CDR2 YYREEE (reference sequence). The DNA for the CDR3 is TGTGCCAGCAGCTTGAACAGGGGAACTGAAGCTTTCTTT. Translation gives CASSLNRGTEAFF.

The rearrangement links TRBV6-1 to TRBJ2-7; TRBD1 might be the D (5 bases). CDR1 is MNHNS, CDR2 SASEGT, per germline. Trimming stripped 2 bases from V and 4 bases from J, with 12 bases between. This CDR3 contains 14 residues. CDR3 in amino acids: CASSETPGPYEQYF. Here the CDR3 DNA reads TGTGCCAGCAGTGAAACCCCAGGGCCTTACGAGCAGTACTTC.

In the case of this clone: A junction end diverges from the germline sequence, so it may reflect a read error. CDR3 sequence: CSSSLVGGYGYTF. The CDR3 nucleotides read TGTTCCAGCAGCTTAGTCGGAGGCTATGGCTACACCTTC. The chain combines TRBV7-9 with TRBJ1-2; D is unclear. Looked up from germline, CDR1 is SEHNR and CDR2 is FQNEAQ (reference sequence). This CDR3 contains 13 residues.

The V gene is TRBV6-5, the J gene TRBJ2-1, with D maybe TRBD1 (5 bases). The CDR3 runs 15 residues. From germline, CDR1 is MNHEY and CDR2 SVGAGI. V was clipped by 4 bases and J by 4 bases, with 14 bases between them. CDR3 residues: CASSLGQSGYNEQFF. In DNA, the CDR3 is TGTGCCAGCAGTTTGGGGCAGTCAGGTTACAATGAGCAGTTCTTC.

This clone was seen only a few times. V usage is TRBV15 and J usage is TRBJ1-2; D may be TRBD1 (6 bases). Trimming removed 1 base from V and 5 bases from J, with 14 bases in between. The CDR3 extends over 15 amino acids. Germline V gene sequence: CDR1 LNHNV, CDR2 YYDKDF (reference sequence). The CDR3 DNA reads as TGTGCCACCAGCAGAGGGGGGACAACCTTGTATGGCTACACCTTC. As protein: CATSRGGTTLYGYTF. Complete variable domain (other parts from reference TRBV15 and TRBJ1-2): DAMVIQNPRYQVTQFGKPVTLSCSQTLNHNVMYWYQQKSSQAPKLLFHYYDKDFNNEADTPDNFQSRRPNTSFCFLDIRSPGLGDTAMYLCATSRGGTTLYGYTFGSGTRLTVV.

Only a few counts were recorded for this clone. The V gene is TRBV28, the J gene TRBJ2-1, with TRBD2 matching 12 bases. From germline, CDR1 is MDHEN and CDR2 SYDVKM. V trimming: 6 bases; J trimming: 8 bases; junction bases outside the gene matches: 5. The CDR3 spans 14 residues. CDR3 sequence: CASRASGRVYEQFF. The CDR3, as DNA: TGTGCCAGCAGGGCTAGCGGGAGGGTCTATGAGCAGTTCTTC.

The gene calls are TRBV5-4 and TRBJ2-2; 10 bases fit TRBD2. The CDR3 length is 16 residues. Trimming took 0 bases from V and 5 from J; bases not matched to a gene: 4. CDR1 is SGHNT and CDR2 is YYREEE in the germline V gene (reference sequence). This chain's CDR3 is CASSLASGRPTGELFF. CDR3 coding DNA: TGTGCCAGCAGCTTGGCTAGCGGGAGACCTACCGGGGAGCTGTTTTTT.

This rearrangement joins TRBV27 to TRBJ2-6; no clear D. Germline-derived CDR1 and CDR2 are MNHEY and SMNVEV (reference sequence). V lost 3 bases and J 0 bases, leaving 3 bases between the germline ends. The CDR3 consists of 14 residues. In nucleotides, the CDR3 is TGTGCCAGCAGTTTCGGCTCTGGGGCCAACGTCCTGACTTTC. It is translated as CASSFGSGANVLTF.

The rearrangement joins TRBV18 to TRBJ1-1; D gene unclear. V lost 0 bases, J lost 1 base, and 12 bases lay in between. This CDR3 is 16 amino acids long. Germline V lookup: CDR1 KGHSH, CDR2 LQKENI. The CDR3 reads CASSPPGRLANTEAFF. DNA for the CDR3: TGTGCCAGCTCACCACCAGGCAGGTTGGCGAACACTGAAGCTTTCTTT. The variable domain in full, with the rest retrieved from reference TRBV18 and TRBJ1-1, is NAGVMQNPRHLVRRRGQEARLRCSPMKGHSHVYWYRQLPEEGLKFMVYLQKENIIDESGMPKERFSAEFPKEGPSILRIQQVVRGDSAAYFCASSPPGRLANTEAFFGQGTRLTVV.